This TCR beta chain was retrieved from a study of T-cell memory formation after mild COVID-19. Study-level points and caveats: Mainly in CM and EM were contracting CD4+ clones; CD8+ were in EMRA.

One entry per CDR3 protein results from TCRdb running MiXCR on the 5' RACE reads. The data hold about 180,000 distinct CDR3 sequences, with roughly 17% observed a single time. As to this clonotype: Its antigen is as yet unknown.

The clonotype comes from an adult woman who had mild COVID-19 (a few samples of this study predate the infection). Cell type and time point are not known. Sequenced material: PBMCs or a T cell subset sorted from them (not recorded which).

The CDR3 coding sequence is TGCAGTGCTAGAGGGGGACTAGCGGGGGCCGGGGCAGATACGCAGTATTTT. It yields the protein CSARGGLAGAGADTQYF. The gene calls are TRBV20-1 and TRBJ2-3; 14 positions agree with TRBD2. J gave up 4 bases and V 1 base, and 7 bases lay outside the gene matches. The CDR3 contains 17 residues. The V gene's germline CDR1 is DFQATT and CDR2 SNEGSKA (reference sequence).